Shown below are 22 T cell receptor beta chains from a single sample sequenced in a study of cytomegalovirus exposure and HLA in healthy donors. With 60 Vbeta and 13 Jbeta primers, the PCR was carried out. The protocol was immunoSEQ multiplex PCR, while the TCRdb copy is restricted to in-frame clones and leaves out a portion. In the table there are 190,000 or so clones, roughly 80% of which are singletons. Source material: PBMCs. The receptors were sampled from a man aged 50 to 60 in good health and CMV-seronegative.

The gene calls are TRBV28 and TRBJ2-5; 10 bases fit TRBD2. Per the germline V gene, CDR1 is MDHEN and CDR2 is SYDVKM. This CDR3 has 15 amino acids. V gave up 5 bases and J gave up 7 bases; unmatched junction bases: 10. The CDR3 DNA reads TGTGCCAGCAGTCTGTCTAGCGGGAGTGGGGGGACCCAGTACTTC. It is translated as CASSLSSGSGGTQYF.

The V gene is TRBV29-1, the J gene TRBJ2-5; D may be TRBD2 (6 bases). The CDR3 is 13 residues long. Trimming took off 4 bases at V and 5 bases at J, with 14 bases between the two ends. Germline CDR1 reads SQVTM; CDR2 reads ANQGSEA. Here the CDR3 DNA reads TGCAGCGTTGTTCGGGGGATAGGGGAGACCCAGTACTTC. It is translated as CSVVRGIGETQYF. Filled out from reference TRBV29-1 and TRBJ2-5, the complete variable domain reads SAVISQKPSRDICQRGTSLTIQCQVDSQVTMMFWYRQQPGQSLTLIATANQGSEATYESGFVIDKFPISRPNLTFSTLTVSNMSPEDSSIYLCSVVRGIGETQYFGPGTRLLVL.

This clone was observed a handful of times. This chain links TRBV5-6 with TRBJ1-6, with D perhaps matching TRBD1 (6 bases). V dropped 3 bases and J dropped 7 bases, with 17 bases sitting between them. There are 16 residues in the CDR3. The germline V gene encodes CDR1 SGHDT and CDR2 YYEEEE. The CDR3 DNA follows: TGTGCCAGCAGCTGGGACGACAGGTGGGGCAATTCACCCCTCCACTTT. It specifies CASSWDDRWGNSPLHF.

This sequence joins TRBV6-1 and TRBJ2-5, with 7 positions matching TRBD1. This CDR3 is 13 amino acids long. Per the germline V gene, CDR1 is MNHNS and CDR2 is SASEGT. After removal of 6 bases from V and 1 base from J, the junction contained 2 bases not matched to a gene. The CDR3 DNA reads as TGTGCCAGCAGCGCAGGGGGCCAAGAGACCCAGTACTTC. The encoded protein is CASSAGGQETQYF.

The chain uses TRBV7-2 and TRBJ2-2; D is perhaps TRBD1 (5 bases). CDR1 is SGHTA and CDR2 is FQGNSA in the germline V gene. V was clipped by 6 bases and J by 6 bases, with 17 bases between them. This CDR3 spans 15 amino acids. In nucleotides, the CDR3 is TGTGCCAGCAGACCTACCCTAGGGGTCGCCGGGGAGCTGTTTTTT. It encodes CASRPTLGVAGELFF.

This chain links TRBV18 with TRBJ1-1; TRBD1 is a possible D gene (5 bases). CDR1 and CDR2 from the germline V gene are KGHSH and LQKENI. V lost 4 bases and J lost 0, with 12 bases in between. This CDR3 spans 15 amino acids. CDR3 nucleotide sequence: TGTGCCAGCTCACAATACAGGACGATGAACACTGAAGCTTTCTTT. Residues: CASSQYRTMNTEAFF. The complete variable domain, with remaining parts taken from reference TRBV18 and TRBJ1-1, reads NAGVMQNPRHLVRRRGQEARLRCSPMKGHSHVYWYRQLPEEGLKFMVYLQKENIIDESGMPKERFSAEFPKEGPSILRIQQVVRGDSAAYFCASSQYRTMNTEAFFGQGTRLTVV.

In DNA form, the CDR3 reads TGCACCAGCAGCCAAGTGCCGGACAGGGATGGCTACACCTTC. This encodes CTSSQVPDRDGYTF. This chain uses TRBV1 with TRBJ1-2; no DNA check was done on the table's D call, TRBD1. TRBV1 is tagged as a pseudogene. CDR3 length: 14 amino acids.

The chain recombines TRBV2 with TRBJ2-5; 10 bases fit TRBD2. V shed 5 bases, J shed 5 bases, and the junction held 8 bases outside the gene matches. This CDR3 spans 15 amino acids. Looked up from germline, CDR1 is SNHLY and CDR2 is FYNNEI. The CDR3 spells CASSSSGGAGETQYF. In DNA, the CDR3 is TGTGCCAGCAGTTCGAGCGGGGGGGCCGGTGAGACCCAGTACTTC.

This clone was recorded only once. The chain carries TRBV5-1 and TRBJ2-5; possibly TRBD2 for D (6 bases). CDR3 length: 14 amino acids. The ends were cut back, 2 bases at V and 5 bases at J, with 13 bases in the middle. Germline loops: CDR1 SGHRS, CDR2 YFSETQ. The CDR3: CASSFGGIGETQYF. CDR3 nucleotides: TGCGCCAGCAGCTTCGGAGGGATAGGGGAGACCCAGTACTTC. Together with reference TRBV5-1 and TRBJ2-5, the CDR3 gives the full variable domain: KAGVTQTPRYLIKTRGQQVTLSCSPISGHRSVSWYQQTPGQGLQFLFEYFSETQRNKGNFPGRFSGRQFSNSRSEMNVSTLELGDSALYLCASSFGGIGETQYFGPGTRLLVL.

The rearrangement uses TRBV5-1 and TRBJ1-1; TRBD1 agrees at 7 bases. With V trimmed by 5 bases and J by 1 base, 8 bases remained unmatched. Germline-derived CDR1 and CDR2 are SGHRS and YFSETQ. This CDR3 contains 15 residues. The CDR3 sequence is CASSSRQGTNTEAFF. Written as DNA, the CDR3 is TGCGCCAGCAGTTCTCGACAGGGAACGAACACTGAAGCTTTCTTT.

This chain uses TRBV2 with TRBJ2-7; weak D call: TRBD1 (5 bases). Germline V gene lookup returns CDR1 SNHLY and CDR2 FYNNEI. The V and J ends lost 2 bases and 7 bases respectively, with 15 bases between them. The CDR3 is made up of 14 amino acids. Written as DNA, the CDR3 is TGTGCCAGCAGTGAACTGACAGACCCAGGGGAGCAGTACTTC. Translated, it gives CASSELTDPGEQYF.

This CDR3 reads CASSRLQGPGELFF. The CDR3 DNA is TGTGCCAGCTCACGACTACAGGGCCCCGGGGAGCTGTTTTTT. This chain uses TRBV18 with TRBJ2-2; possibly TRBD1 for D (6 bases). Germline V lookup: CDR1 KGHSH, CDR2 LQKENI. CDR3 length: 14 amino acids. V shed 4 bases and J shed 6 bases, with 12 bases lying between them.

Only a few counts were recorded for this clone. This CDR3 is CASRDRVGNTEAFF. CDR3 coding DNA: TGTGCCAGCAGAGACAGGGTTGGGAACACTGAAGCTTTCTTT. The chain links TRBV6-5 to TRBJ1-1; 7 bases align to TRBD1. Per the germline V gene, CDR1 is MNHEY and CDR2 is SVGAGI. V gave up 6 bases and J gave up 1 base; unmatched junction bases: 5. CDR3 length: 14 residues.

This chain connects TRBV7-2 to TRBJ2-4, with D possibly TRBD2 on 5 matching bases. CDR3 length: 15 amino acids. Trimming removed 4 bases at V and 0 bases at J, with 10 bases between. In germline, CDR1 is SGHTA, CDR2 FQGNSA. The CDR3 reads CASSSGVLAKNIQYF. The CDR3 nucleotides read TGTGCCAGCAGCTCCGGGGTACTAGCCAAAAACATTCAGTACTTC.

The chain is built from TRBV7-6 and TRBJ2-7, with unresolved D. V was pared by 1 base and J by 4 bases, with 17 bases between. The V gene's germline CDR1 is SGHVS and CDR2 FNYEAQ. The length of the CDR3 is 16 residues. DNA of the CDR3: TGTGCCAGCAGCTTAGTACCCCAGACACCTGAGTACGAGCAGTACTTC. This sequence encodes CASSLVPQTPEYEQYF.

The chain recombines TRBV15 with TRBJ1-1; TRBD1 is a possible D gene (6 bases). The CDR3 length is 14 residues. Trimming pared 5 bases from V and 0 bases from J, leaving 10 bases between. Germline loops: CDR1 LNHNV, CDR2 YYDKDF (reference sequence). Here the CDR3 DNA reads TGTGCCACCAGCTATGGACAGATGAACACTGAAGCTTTCTTT. This codes for CATSYGQMNTEAFF.

The V call is TRBV9, the J call TRBJ2-3; perhaps TRBD2 as D (6 bases). Germline V gives CDR1 SGDLS, CDR2 YYNGEE. With 0 bases removed from V and 5 bases from J, the gap between germline ends came to 10 bases. The CDR3 covers 14 residues. The CDR3 DNA is TGTGCCAGCAGCGTAGCGGGGGAAAAAGATACGCAGTATTTT. Translating gives CASSVAGEKDTQYF.

This clone was observed a few times. V gene TRBV9 combines with J gene TRBJ1-1; weak D call: TRBD1 (5 bases). Trimming cost V 1 base and J 0 bases, with 13 bases left between them. The CDR3 contains 16 residues. Germline CDR1 reads SGDLS; CDR2 reads YYNGEE. This CDR3 is CASSVSWGRMNTEAFF. Written as DNA, the CDR3 is TGTGCCAGCAGCGTATCATGGGGGAGGATGAACACTGAAGCTTTCTTT.

A single count supports this clone. The chain recombines TRBV29-1 with TRBJ2-2; tentative D call: TRBD2 (5 bases). The CDR3 contains 13 residues. CDR1 is SQVTM and CDR2 is ANQGSEA in the germline V gene. Trimming left V 1 base short and J 3 bases short, with 6 bases between. CDR3 sequence: CSVEGRYTGELFF. DNA for the CDR3: TGCAGCGTTGAAGGGAGGTACACCGGGGAGCTGTTTTTT.

The table lists this clone with a count of one. The chain joins TRBV7-9 to TRBJ1-2; 7 bases match TRBD1. Germline V CDR1 and CDR2: SEHNR, FQNEAQ (reference sequence). This CDR3 has 18 amino acids. J lost 2 bases, V lost 2 bases, and 14 bases had no gene match. DNA for the CDR3: TGTGCCAGCAGCTTAATCGATCGACAGGGTATTAAGAACTATGGCTACACCTTC. As protein: CASSLIDRQGIKNYGYTF.

This clone was detected only a few times. V usage is TRBV7-9 and J usage is TRBJ2-7, with D unclear. Between the trimmed V and J ends, which lost 2 bases and 3 bases, there was a span of 8 bases. Germline CDR1 and CDR2: SEHNR and FQNEAQ (reference sequence). This CDR3 comprises 13 residues. The CDR3 here is CASSLNTNYEQYF. The CDR3 nucleotides are TGTGCCAGCAGCTTAAACACAAACTACGAGCAGTACTTC. The variable domain in full, with the rest retrieved from reference TRBV7-9 and TRBJ2-7, is DTGVSQNPRHKITKRGQNVTFRCDPISEHNRLYWYRQTLGQGPEFLTYFQNEAQLEKSRLLSDRFSAERPKGSFSTLEIQRTEQGDSAMYLCASSLNTNYEQYFGPGTRLTVT.

The V and J genes are TRBV6-5 and TRBJ2-3; D is undetermined. The CDR3 covers 16 residues. CDR1 MNHEY and CDR2 SVGAGI come from the germline V gene. V shed 2 bases and J shed 2 bases, with 14 bases lying between them. CDR3 residues: CASSYTPSRFTDTQYF. CDR3 DNA: TGTGCCAGCAGTTACACCCCCTCCCGGTTCACAGATACGCAGTATTTT.